This T cell receptor (beta chain) was captured by sequencing in a study of cytomegalovirus exposure and HLA in healthy donors. As regards this clone: Its antigen is still unknown.

The trim removed 2 bases at V and 6 bases at J, leaving 3 bases unmatched. Germline V gene lookup returns CDR1 SNHLY and CDR2 FYNNEI. The CDR3 contains 16 residues. Findings and limits, study-wide: In vitro confirmation showed a few CMV-associated chains to be CMV antigen specific. With DRB1 most and HLA-C fewest, TCR association rates differed between HLA loci in a later analysis. Analysis was carried out at a later point, and it linked a missense DCLRE1C variant to TCR beta V- and J-gene trimming.

PCR used 60 Vbeta primers and 13 Jbeta primers. Sequencing was performed with immunoSEQ multiplex PCR; in TCRdb, only in-frame clones are kept and a portion is missing. The data hold 150,000 to 200,000 clones, with approximately 72% observed a single time. V gene TRBV2 combines with J gene TRBJ2-2, with 13 bases identical to TRBD2. The receptor was derived from a human donor in good health. Input material: PBMCs. For the CDR3, the DNA is TGTGCCAGCAGTGAACAGGGACTAGCGGGATCCGGGGAGCTGTTTTTT. Translated, it gives CASSEQGLAGSGELFF.